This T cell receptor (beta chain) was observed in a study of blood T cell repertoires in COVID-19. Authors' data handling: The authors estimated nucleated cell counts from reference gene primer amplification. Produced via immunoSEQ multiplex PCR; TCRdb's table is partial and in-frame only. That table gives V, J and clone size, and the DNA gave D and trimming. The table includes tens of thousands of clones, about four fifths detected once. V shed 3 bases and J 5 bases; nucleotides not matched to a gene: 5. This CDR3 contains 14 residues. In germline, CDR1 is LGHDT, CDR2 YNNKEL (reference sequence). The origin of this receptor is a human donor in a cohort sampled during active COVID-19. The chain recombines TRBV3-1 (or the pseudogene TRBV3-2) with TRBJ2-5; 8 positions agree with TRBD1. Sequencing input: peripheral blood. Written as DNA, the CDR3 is TGTGCCAGCAGCCAGCGGACAGGGCCGGAGACCCAGTACTTC. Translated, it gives CASSQRTGPETQYF.